What follows are 12 T cell receptor beta chains derived from one specimen sequenced in a study of molecular identifiers for immune sequencing clone quantification. TCRdb re-called the PCR reads with MiXCR, one entry per CDR3 protein. The data show more than 450,000 distinct CDR3 sequences, 20% to 25% seen once. Sequencing used naive CD8+ T cells from blood, with Jurkat cell RNA spiked in. Regarding subset: FACS-sorted CD8+CD4-CCR7+CD45RA+ naive T cells. Receptor source: a human donor in good health. Some libraries in this study had Jurkat cell RNA spiked in.

In its sample, this clonotype was seen a few times. The V and J genes are TRBV28 and TRBJ1-2; D remains unclear. V lost 5 bases, J lost 7 bases, and 14 bases lay in between. The V gene's germline CDR1 is MDHEN and CDR2 SYDVKM. CDR3 length equals 13 residues. Here the CDR3 DNA reads TGTGCCAGCAGTCCTAACCCCTTCAGTGGCTACACCTTC. Translated, it gives CASSPNPFSGYTF.

This clonotype was seen many times. In nucleotides, the CDR3 is TGCGCCAGCAGCTTGGAGGCCTCTAGTTACAATGAGCAGTTCTTC. Its protein is CASSLEASSYNEQFF. The chain uses TRBV5-1 and TRBJ2-1; D not resolved. This CDR3 region has 15 residues. Germline loops: CDR1 SGHRS, CDR2 YFSETQ. Trimming left V 0 bases short and J 4 bases short, with 11 bases between. Full variable domain (outside the CDR3, taken from reference TRBV5-1 and TRBJ2-1): KAGVTQTPRYLIKTRGQQVTLSCSPISGHRSVSWYQQTPGQGLQFLFEYFSETQRNKGNFPGRFSGRQFSNSRSEMNVSTLELGDSALYLCASSLEASSYNEQFFGPGTRLTVL.

This clonotype has more than one count but fewer than ten. The rearrangement joins TRBV27 to TRBJ2-3, with TRBD2 matching over 11 bases. Trimming took 3 bases from V and 4 from J; bases not matched to a gene: 6. Germline V lookup: CDR1 MNHEY, CDR2 SMNVEV (reference sequence). The CDR3 is made up of 16 amino acids. CDR3 coding DNA: TGTGCCAGCAGTTTGACTAGCGGGGCGCTCCCAGATACGCAGTATTTT. This sequence encodes CASSLTSGALPDTQYF.

The sample holds many counts of this clonotype. The chain is built from TRBV13 and TRBJ2-5, with D possibly called TRBD1 or TRBD2 (6 bases each). In germline, CDR1 is PRHDT, CDR2 FYEKMQ (reference sequence). V lost 4 bases, J lost 1 base, and 19 bases lay in between. The CDR3 consists of 17 residues. Here the CDR3 DNA reads TGTGCCAGCAGCTGCCTCGGGGGCGGGCTACTCCAAGAGACCCAGTACTTC. Translation gives CASSCLGGGLLQETQYF. Full variable domain (rest looked up from reference TRBV13 and TRBJ2-5): AAGVIQSPRHLIKEKRETATLKCYPIPRHDTVYWYQQGPGQDPQFLISFYEKMQSDKGSIPDRFSAQQFSDYHSELNMSSLELGDSALYFCASSCLGGGLLQETQYFGPGTRLLVL.

There are many counts of this clonotype. The V call is TRBV9, the J call TRBJ2-2; D is ambiguous. The germline gives CDR1 SGDLS, CDR2 YYNGEE. The CDR3 contains 16 residues. The germline V and J ends were trimmed by 4 bases and 3 bases, with 16 bases remaining between them. CDR3 residues: CASSPMGLEYTGELFF. In DNA form, the CDR3 reads TGTGCCAGCAGCCCCATGGGCCTAGAGTACACCGGGGAGCTGTTTTTT.

This clonotype has a handful of counts. The chain couples TRBV7-9 to TRBJ2-2, with TRBD2 identical over 11 bases. CDR3 length equals 16 residues. The germline V gene has CDR1 SEHNR and CDR2 FQNEAQ (reference sequence). Losses at the gene ends were 3 bases for V and 5 bases for J; bases not matched to a gene: 5. DNA for the CDR3: TGTGCCAGCAGCTTTAGTAGGACTAGCGGGACCGGGGAGCTGTTTTTT. Its translation: CASSFSRTSGTGELFF.

As to this clonotype: A junction end diverges from the germline sequence, so it may reflect a read error. This rearrangement joins TRBV7-9 to TRBJ2-1; D is possibly TRBD1 (6 bases). The germline V gene encodes CDR1 SEHNR and CDR2 FQNEAQ (reference sequence). The CDR3 is 17 residues long. The CDR3 DNA is TGTGCCAGCACGGAAGAAACAGGGCTCAGCTCCTACAGTGAGCAGTTCTTC. Translated, it gives CASTEETGLSSYSEQFF.

To note about this clonotype: This could be a read error, since a much larger clone is one nucleotide away. The chain is built from TRBV29-1 and TRBJ2-1, with 9 bases identical to TRBD2. Per the germline V gene, CDR1 is SQVTM and CDR2 is ANQGSEA. The CDR3 is 14 amino acids. V trimming: 1 base; J trimming: 12 bases; junction bases outside the gene matches: 10. This CDR3 is CSVEGAGGPSGQFF. The CDR3 DNA reads as TGCAGCGTTGAAGGGGCGGGAGGGCCATCTGGGCAGTTCTTC.

There are many counts of this clonotype. The genes are TRBV7-3 and TRBJ2-1; tentative D call: TRBD1 (6 bases). V lost 4 bases and J 4 bases, leaving 8 bases between the germline ends. The CDR3 is 13 residues long. Germline V gene sequence: CDR1 SGHTA, CDR2 FQGTGA. CDR3: CASSSDSYNEQFF. CDR3 DNA: TGTGCCAGCAGCTCGGACAGTTACAATGAGCAGTTCTTC.

This clonotype was observed at least ten times. This chain links TRBV28 with TRBJ1-5, with D perhaps matching TRBD1 (5 bases). Germline CDR1 MDHEN, CDR2 SYDVKM. CDR3 length: 13 residues. V lost 2 bases and J 9 bases, leaving 11 bases between the germline ends. CDR3 nucleotide sequence: TGTGCCAGCAGTTTAAAGGGGCTCGGGCCCCAGCATTTT. It translates to CASSLKGLGPQHF.

This clonotype was seen at least ten times. The chain links TRBV12-3 or TRBV12-4 to TRBJ2-5; the D gene is possibly TRBD1 (6 bases). The CDR3 runs to 14 residues. The germline V and J ends were trimmed by 8 bases and 3 bases, with 16 bases remaining between them. The CDR3 is CASGLTGKEETQYF. CDR3 nucleotide sequence: TGTGCCAGCGGACTCACAGGGAAGGAAGAGACCCAGTACTTC.

About this clonotype: One end of the junction fails to match germline, which may point to a read error. CDR3 in DNA: TGTGCCGGCAGCGTAGAAGTTGGGCTAGGAGACAATGAGCAGTTCTTC. Translating gives CAGSVEVGLGDNEQFF. The gene calls are TRBV9 and TRBJ2-1; D not resolved. The germline V gene has CDR1 SGDLS and CDR2 YYNGEE. The length of the CDR3 is 16 residues.